The rows below give T cell receptor beta chains drawn from one sample of a study of blood T cell repertoires in COVID-19. Generated by immunoSEQ multiplex PCR, the TCRdb table keeps only in-frame clones and is missing some. The sample carries roughly 250,000 clones, roughly 80% recorded once. The sequenced sample was peripheral blood. The receptors originated from a woman of 80 years or more with acute or convalescent COVID-19. CDR3s include the opening cysteine and the closing phenylalanine or tryptophan. A D gene is named only where the DNA matches it firmly. Not all rows give a size; the values are once, few, many and, for expanded clones, a class.

V: TRBV7-2
size: .
D: .
J: TRBJ1-1
CDR3: CASSLYQGTEAFF
DNA: TGTGCCAGCAGTCTTTATCAGGGCACTGAAGCTTTCTTT

V: TRBV6-6
size: .
D: .
J: TRBJ1-5
CDR3: CASSYAGNSQPQHF
DNA: TGTGCCAGCAGTTACGCAGGGAACAGTCAGCCCCAGCATTTT

V: TRBV28
size: once
D: .
J: TRBJ2-1
CDR3: CASSLVTRYNEQFF
DNA: TGTGCCAGCAGTTTAGTAACCAGGTACAATGAGCAGTTCTTC

V: TRBV6-4
size: .
D: TRBD1
J: TRBJ1-1
CDR3: CASRPGTDPEGEAFF
DNA: TGTGCCAGCAGACCGGGGACAGATCCAGAAGGTGAAGCTTTCTTT

V: TRBV19
size: .
D: TRBD2
J: TRBJ2-6
CDR3: CASSLAGGSSGANVLTF
DNA: TGTGCCAGTAGCTTAGCGGGGGGCAGCTCTGGGGCCAACGTCCTGACTTTC

V: TRBV6-5
size: few
D: TRBD1
J: TRBJ1-1
CDR3: CASSRGLLDREAFF
DNA: TGTGCCAGCAGCAGGGGGTTACTTGACAGGGAAGCTTTCTTT

V: TRBV19
size: once
D: .
J: TRBJ2-1
CDR3: CASRLFDSARPDEQFF
DNA: TGTGCCAGTAGACTTTTCGACAGTGCGAGGCCCGATGAGCAGTTCTTC

V: TRBV3-1/TRBV3-2
size: few
D: TRBD1
J: TRBJ1-2
CDR3: CASSRTGDGYTF
DNA: TGTGCCAGCAGCCGGACAGGTGATGGCTACACCTTC

V: TRBV21-1
size: once
D: .
J: TRBJ2-7
CDR3: CATKGLPYAYEQYF
DNA: TGTGCCACCAAGGGACTCCCCTATGCCTACGAGCAGTACTTC

V: TRBV2
size: .
D: .
J: TRBJ2-7
CDR3: CASIPLDSSYEQYF
DNA: TGTGCCAGCATCCCTCTCGACAGTTCCTACGAGCAGTACTTC

V: TRBV7-2
size: .
D: TRBD2
J: TRBJ2-1
CDR3: CASSPRGLAGGHEQFF
DNA: TGTGCCAGCAGCCCGAGGGGACTAGCGGGGGGGCATGAGCAGTTCTTC

V: TRBV7-9
size: .
D: TRBD1
J: TRBJ1-1
CDR3: CASSLATQGAAEAFF
DNA: TGTGCCAGCAGCTTAGCGACACAGGGGGCGGCTGAAGCTTTCTTT

V: TRBV19
size: .
D: .
J: TRBJ2-7
CDR3: CASSIAWSGVRPYEQYF
DNA: TGTGCCAGTAGTATAGCCTGGAGCGGAGTTCGGCCCTACGAGCAGTACTTC

V: TRBV18
size: .
D: .
J: TRBJ2-7
CDR3: CASSPSAGSSYEQYF
DNA: TGTGCCAGCTCACCGAGCGCGGGGAGCTCCTACGAGCAGTACTTC

V: TRBV27
size: .
D: TRBD1
J: TRBJ1-2
CDR3: CASSFRGQNYGYTF
DNA: TGTGCCAGCAGTTTTAGGGGGCAGAACTATGGCTACACCTTC

V: TRBV9
size: .
D: .
J: TRBJ1-6
CDR3: CASSVATYNSPLHF
DNA: TGTGCCAGCAGCGTAGCCACTTATAATTCACCCCTCCACTTT

V: TRBV12-3/TRBV12-4
size: few
D: TRBD1
J: TRBJ2-7
CDR3: CASSNTGGGGQYF
DNA: TGTGCCAGCAGTAACACAGGGGGAGGCGGGCAGTACTTC

V: TRBV3-1/TRBV3-2
size: .
D: .
J: TRBJ2-3
CDR3: CASSQDGIAASTDTQYF
DNA: TGTGCCAGCAGCCAAGATGGGATAGCGGCTAGCACAGATACGCAGTATTTT

V: TRBV12-3/TRBV12-4
size: .
D: .
J: TRBJ2-7
CDR3: CASSPGYSYEQYF
DNA: TGTGCCAGCTCTCCGGGTTATTCCTACGAGCAGTACTTC

V: TRBV6-6
size: .
D: .
J: TRBJ2-7
CDR3: CASSVGEGEQYF
DNA: TGTGCCAGCAGCGTTGGTGAGGGCGAGCAGTACTTC

V: TRBV9
size: .
D: .
J: TRBJ1-6
CDR3: CASTPLGTTGPGSPLHF
DNA: TGTGCCAGCACCCCCCTCGGGACAACGGGTCCGGGTTCACCCCTCCACTTT

V: TRBV19
size: .
D: TRBD2
J: TRBJ2-2
CDR3: CASSIGGGNTGELFF
DNA: TGTGCCAGTAGTATAGGCGGGGGGAACACCGGGGAGCTGTTTTTT